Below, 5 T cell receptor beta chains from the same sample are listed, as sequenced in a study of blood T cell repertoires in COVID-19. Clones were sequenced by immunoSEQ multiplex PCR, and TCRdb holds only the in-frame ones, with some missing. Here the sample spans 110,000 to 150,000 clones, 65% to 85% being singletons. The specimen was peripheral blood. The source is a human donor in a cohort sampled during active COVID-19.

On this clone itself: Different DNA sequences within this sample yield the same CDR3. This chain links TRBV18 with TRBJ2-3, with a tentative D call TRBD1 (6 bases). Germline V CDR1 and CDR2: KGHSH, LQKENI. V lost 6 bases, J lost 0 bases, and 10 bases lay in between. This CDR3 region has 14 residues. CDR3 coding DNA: TGTGCCAGCTCCCCCAGGGGTAGCACAGATACGCAGTATTTT. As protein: CASSPRGSTDTQYF. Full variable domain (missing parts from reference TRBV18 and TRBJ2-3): NAGVMQNPRHLVRRRGQEARLRCSPMKGHSHVYWYRQLPEEGLKFMVYLQKENIIDESGMPKERFSAEFPKEGPSILRIQQVVRGDSAAYFCASSPRGSTDTQYFGPGTRLTVL.

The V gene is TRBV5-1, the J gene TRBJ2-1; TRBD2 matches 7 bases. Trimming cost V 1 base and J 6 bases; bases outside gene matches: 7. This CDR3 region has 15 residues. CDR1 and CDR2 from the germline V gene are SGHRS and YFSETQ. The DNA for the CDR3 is TGCGCCAGCAGCTTGTCTAGCGGTTTTCTCAATGAGCAGTTCTTC. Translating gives CASSLSSGFLNEQFF.

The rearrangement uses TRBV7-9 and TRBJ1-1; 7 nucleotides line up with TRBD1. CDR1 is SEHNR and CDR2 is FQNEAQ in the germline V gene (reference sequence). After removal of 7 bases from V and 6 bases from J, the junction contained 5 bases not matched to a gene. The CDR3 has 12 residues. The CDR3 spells CASTSQGAEAFF. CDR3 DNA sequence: TGTGCCAGCACCTCCCAGGGGGCTGAAGCTTTCTTT.

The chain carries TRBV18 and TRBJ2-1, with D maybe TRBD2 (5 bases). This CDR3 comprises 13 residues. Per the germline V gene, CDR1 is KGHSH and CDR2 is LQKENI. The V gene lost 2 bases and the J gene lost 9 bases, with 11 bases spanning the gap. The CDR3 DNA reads TGTGCCAGCTCACCATTAAAAGGACTTGAGCAGTTCTTC. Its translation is CASSPLKGLEQFF.

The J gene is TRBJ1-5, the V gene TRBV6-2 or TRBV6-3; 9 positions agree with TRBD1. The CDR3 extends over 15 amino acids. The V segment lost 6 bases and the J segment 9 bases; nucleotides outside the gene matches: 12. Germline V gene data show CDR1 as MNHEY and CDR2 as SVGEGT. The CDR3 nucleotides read TGTGCCAGCAGCGTCGGACAGGGGAGCCGTACGCCCCAGCATTTT. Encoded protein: CASSVGQGSRTPQHF.